This TCR beta chain appears in the sequencing data of a study of blood T cells in healthy people across ages. V lost 4 bases and J 10 bases, leaving 13 bases between the germline ends. This CDR3 has 12 amino acids. From germline, CDR1 is SGHDN and CDR2 FVKESK. At least ten counts were recorded for this clonotype. Through a sample-barcoded 5' primer and a J-beta primer mix, a second PCR was run for roughly 7 to 11 cycles. TCRdb reprocessed the 5' RACE reads via MiXCR and lists one record per CDR3 protein. This sample yields over 600,000 distinct CDR3 sequences, of which roughly three fifths are seen a single time; roughly 25% belongs to the top ten.

The clonotype comes from a man between 35 and 55 years old in good health. The sample comprised blood. The chain is built from TRBV14 and TRBJ2-5, with a tentative D call TRBD1 (6 bases). CDR3 amino acids: CASSRTGTGQYF. The CDR3 DNA sequence: TGTGCCAGCAGCCGCACAGGGACGGGCCAGTACTTC.